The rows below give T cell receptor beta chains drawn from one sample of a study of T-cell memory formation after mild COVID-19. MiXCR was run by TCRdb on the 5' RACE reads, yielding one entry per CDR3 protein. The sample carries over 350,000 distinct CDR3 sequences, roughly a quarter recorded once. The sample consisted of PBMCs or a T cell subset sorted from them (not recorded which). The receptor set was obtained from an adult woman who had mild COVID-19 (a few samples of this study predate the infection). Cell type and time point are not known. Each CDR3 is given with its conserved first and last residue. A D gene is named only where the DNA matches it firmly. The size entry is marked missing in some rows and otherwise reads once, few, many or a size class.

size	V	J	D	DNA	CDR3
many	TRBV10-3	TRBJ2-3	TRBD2	TGTGCCATCACTCCGTCGACTAGCGAGGCAGATACGCAGTATTTT	CAITPSTSEADTQYF
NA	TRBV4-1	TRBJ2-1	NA	TGCGCCAGCAGCCAAGATCGGGGTTCGATCTTC	CASSQDRGSIF
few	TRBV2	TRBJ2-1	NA	TGTGCCAGCAGCAACTCCTATAGCGCCAGCTCCTACAATGAGCAGTTCTTC	CASSNSYSASSYNEQFF
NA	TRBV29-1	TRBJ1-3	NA	TGCAGCGTTGAAGGGTCTGGAAACACCATATATTTT	CSVEGSGNTIYF
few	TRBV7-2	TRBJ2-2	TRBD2	TGTGCCAGCAGAAGACTAGCGGGTCCCGGGGAGCTGTTTTTT	CASRRLAGPGELFF
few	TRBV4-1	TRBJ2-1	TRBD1	TGCGCCAGCAGCCTCGGGACAGGGAGAATCCCTGAGCAGTTCTTC	CASSLGTGRIPEQFF
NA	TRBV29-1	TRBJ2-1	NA	TGCAGCGTTGAAATGCTAGAACGGGGAAATGAGCAGTTCTTC	CSVEMLERGNEQFF
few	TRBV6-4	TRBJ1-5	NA	TGTGCCAGCAGTAGAGACGAGCGTCAGCCCCAGCATTTT	CASSRDERQPQHF
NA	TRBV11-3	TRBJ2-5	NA	TGTGCCAGCAGCTTAGCTATGCGTCGGGGTACGAAGACCCAGTACTTC	CASSLAMRRGTKTQYF
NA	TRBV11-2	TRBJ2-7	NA	TGTGCCAGCAGCTTAGTAATCGCCAGCACCTACGAGCAGTACTTC	CASSLVIASTYEQYF
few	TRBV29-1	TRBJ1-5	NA	TGCAGCGTTGCAGTGGCTTTCAATCAGCCCCAGCATTTT	CSVAVAFNQPQHF
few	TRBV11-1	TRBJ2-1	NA	TGTGCCAGCAGCTTAAGTGGGTCCAACAATGAGCAGTTCTTC	CASSLSGSNNEQFF